The 6 T cell receptor beta chains below were found in one sample sequenced in a study of T cell responses to AZD1222 COVID-19 vaccine. Produced via immunoSEQ multiplex PCR; TCRdb's table is partial and in-frame only. The table shows about 100,000 clones, with around 87% occurring only once. The sequencing used peripheral blood, collected 28 days after the second AZD1222 dose. All receptors derive from an adult who received the AZD1222 COVID-19 vaccine.

This clone was counted only a few times. The V gene is TRBV5-8, the J gene TRBJ1-1, with TRBD1 matching over 7 bases. The CDR3 extends over 14 amino acids. Germline V gives CDR1 SGHTS, CDR2 YDEGEE. V trimming: 5 bases; J trimming: 5 bases; junction bases outside the gene matches: 9. The CDR3 nucleotides read TGTGCCAGCAGTTTAAACAGGGGAACGACTGAAGCTTTCTTT. Amino acid sequence: CASSLNRGTTEAFF.

The chain links TRBV5-6 to TRBJ2-7; D call uncertain. The V end was cut by 1 base, the J end by 6 bases, with 14 bases between. Germline CDR1 is SGHDT and CDR2 is YYEEEE. The length of the CDR3 is 14 residues. CDR3 in DNA: TGTGCCAGCAGCTTGTTTCGGCGACCCCGCGAGCAGTACTTC. Its protein product is CASSLFRRPREQYF.

This chain uses TRBV5-4 with TRBJ2-5, with D perhaps TRBD2 (5 bases). Germline CDR1 and CDR2: SGHNT and YYREEE (reference sequence). The CDR3 spans 14 residues. The V end was cut by 0 bases, the J end by 4 bases, with 10 bases between. The CDR3 sequence: CASSLEASRETQYF. The DNA of the CDR3 is TGTGCCAGCAGCTTGGAGGCTAGCAGAGAGACCCAGTACTTC.

The chain joins TRBV9 to TRBJ2-1; D uncertain. This CDR3 is built from 15 residues. Germline V gene lookup returns CDR1 SGDLS and CDR2 YYNGEE. The V end was cut by 3 bases, the J end by 3 bases, with 13 bases between. The CDR3 is CASSASQAGYNEQFF. The CDR3 DNA is TGTGCCAGCAGCGCAAGCCAGGCCGGCTACAATGAGCAGTTCTTC.

This chain uses TRBV30 with TRBJ2-1; 8 nucleotides align to TRBD2. Losses at the gene ends were 0 bases for V and 2 bases for J; bases not matched to a gene: 6. The CDR3 runs to 16 residues. Germline CDR1 GTSNPN, CDR2 SVGIG (reference sequence). CDR3 nucleotide sequence: TGTGCCTGGAGTGTGAAAACTAGCGGCGCCTACAATGAGCAGTTCTTC. This codes for CAWSVKTSGAYNEQFF.

V is TRBV7-9 and J is TRBJ2-7; 7 bases are a match to TRBD1. V was pared by 6 bases and J by 0 bases, with 5 bases of the junction left unmatched. Per the germline V gene, CDR1 is SEHNR and CDR2 is FQNEAQ (reference sequence). The CDR3 is made up of 14 amino acids. The CDR3 nucleotides are TGTGCCAGCAGAAAGACAGGGAACTCCTACGAGCAGTACTTC. It translates to CASRKTGNSYEQYF.